A selection of T cell receptor beta chains follows, all from one sample in a study of PD-L1 blockade in urothelial cancer. TCRdb's copy holds only in-frame clones and misses some; the assay was immunoSEQ multiplex PCR. The sample consists of tens of thousands of clones, 82% of them appearing once. The input for sequencing was PBMCs, taken around atezolizumab (anti-PD-L1) treatment. These receptors all come from a man in his sixties or seventies with urothelial cancer. Each CDR3 is given with its conserved first and last residue. The D gene is left open where the match is weak. Only part of the rows carry a size: once, few, many, or a class if the clone is expanded.

V	D	J	size	CDR3	DNA
TRBV4-3	TRBD1	TRBJ1-2	-	CASSQTGVYGYTF	TGCGCCAGCAGCCAAACAGGGGTCTATGGCTACACCTTC
TRBV7-6	-	TRBJ2-5	-	CASSLPGDHTQYF	TGTGCCAGCAGCTTACCAGGGGATCATACCCAGTACTTC
TRBV2	TRBD1	TRBJ1-1	-	CASSEDRGGTEAFF	TGTGCCAGCAGTGAAGACAGGGGCGGCACTGAAGCTTTCTTT
TRBV4-2	TRBD1	TRBJ1-5	-	CASSHDRGSNQPQHF	TGTGCCAGCAGCCATGACAGGGGGAGCAATCAGCCCCAGCATTTT
TRBV10-3	TRBD1	TRBJ1-2	-	CAISESTRAAGTVYGYTF	TGTGCCATCAGTGAGTCGACTAGGGCCGCCGGGACAGTCTATGGCTACACCTTC
TRBV19	-	TRBJ2-5	-	CASSIGGASLRETQYF	TGTGCCAGTAGTATCGGCGGGGCAAGTTTGAGGGAGACCCAGTACTTC
TRBV29-1	-	TRBJ1-1	-	CSVGPSEAFF	TGCAGCGTTGGCCCCAGTGAAGCTTTCTTT
TRBV18	-	TRBJ2-7	-	CASSEWAGSSYEQYF	TGTGCCAGCTCAGAGTGGGCGGGGAGTTCCTACGAGCAGTACTTC
TRBV11-2	-	TRBJ1-1	once	CASSRPLTRAFF	TGTGCCAGCAGCCGTCCCCTAACGCGAGCTTTCTTT
TRBV9	-	TRBJ2-2	-	CASSDPVFSSNTGELFF	TGTGCCAGCAGCGACCCCGTCTTCAGTTCGAACACCGGGGAGCTGTTTTTT
TRBV5-6	-	TRBJ2-3	-	CASSSLKDTKGDTQYF	TGTGCCAGCAGCTCGCTCAAGGACACGAAGGGAGATACGCAGTATTTT
TRBV7-2	TRBD2	TRBJ2-3	-	CASSYSGISTDTQYF	TGTGCCAGCAGCTATAGCGGGATAAGCACAGATACGCAGTATTTT
TRBV9	-	TRBJ2-3	-	CASSPSSAGTDTQYF	TGTGCCAGCAGCCCGTCGAGCGCAGGCACAGATACGCAGTATTTT
TRBV6-5	-	TRBJ2-7	once	CASSYSRGTGEQYF	TGTGCCAGCAGTTACTCGAGAGGTACCGGCGAGCAGTACTTC
TRBV6-5	TRBD1	TRBJ1-4	-	CASSSQGALDEKLFF	TGTGCCAGCAGTTCCCAGGGGGCTTTGGATGAAAAACTGTTTTTT
TRBV28	TRBD1	TRBJ2-1	-	CASSSIGPEFRDRAGYEQFF	TGTGCCAGCAGCTCGATCGGTCCGGAGTTCCGGGACAGGGCAGGATATGAGCAGTTCTTC
TRBV7-3	-	TRBJ1-6	-	CASSLGGRSNSPLHF	TGTGCCAGCAGCTTGGGGGGAAGGAGTAATTCACCCCTCCACTTT
TRBV10-3	TRBD1	TRBJ2-7	-	CASRDRVENEQYF	TGTGCCTCCCGGGACAGGGTCGAGAACGAGCAGTACTTC
TRBV10-3	-	TRBJ2-2	once	CAISELATGELFF	TGTGCCATCAGTGAACTTGCGACCGGGGAGCTGTTTTTT
TRBV19	TRBD1	TRBJ2-7	once	CASTPGTGQQYF	TGTGCCAGTACCCCAGGGACAGGACAGCAGTACTTC
TRBV4-3	-	TRBJ2-7	medium-sized	CASSQEGGSEQYF	TGCGCCAGCAGCCAAGAGGGGGGTAGCGAGCAGTACTTC
TRBV13	-	TRBJ1-5	-	CASSRFGGGQPQHF	TGTGCCAGCAGCCGATTCGGGGGTGGCCAGCCCCAGCATTTT
TRBV9	TRBD1	TRBJ2-1	-	CASSVAGTGGNEQFF	TGTGCCAGCAGCGTAGCAGGGACAGGGGGCAATGAGCAGTTCTTC
TRBV18	TRBD2	TRBJ2-3	-	CASSLGTSGFGDTQYF	TGTGCCAGCTCACTCGGGACTAGCGGGTTCGGAGATACGCAGTATTTT
TRBV9	-	TRBJ2-6	once	CASTRSTTGANVLTF	TGTGCCAGCACTCGGTCTACTACTGGGGCCAACGTCCTGACTTTC
TRBV18	-	TRBJ1-1	-	CASSTDTEAFF	TGTGCCAGCTCCACGGACACTGAAGCTTTCTTT
TRBV6-1	TRBD1	TRBJ2-2	once	CASRATGGDTGELFF	TGTGCCAGCAGAGCGACAGGGGGCGACACCGGGGAGCTGTTTTTT
TRBV6-1	TRBD1	TRBJ1-2	-	CASRTGGGYGYTF	TGTGCCAGCAGAACAGGGGGCGGCTATGGCTACACCTTC
TRBV28	TRBD1	TRBJ1-2	-	CASSTDRAHGYTF	TGTGCCAGCAGTACTGACAGGGCCCATGGCTACACCTTC
TRBV10-3	-	TRBJ1-2	-	CAISPEGLSRGYGYTF	TGTGCCATCAGTCCGGAGGGACTTTCGAGAGGCTATGGCTACACCTTC
TRBV6-1	-	TRBJ1-1	-	CASERRSGTEAFF	TGTGCCAGCGAAAGGCGGTCCGGGACTGAAGCTTTCTTT
TRBV18	TRBD1	TRBJ1-2	-	CASSLNPGQGAHGYTF	TGTGCCAGCTCACTGAACCCGGGACAGGGGGCCCATGGCTACACCTTC